This is a list of T cell receptor beta chains from one sample in a study of cytomegalovirus exposure and HLA in healthy donors. TCRdb keeps only in-frame clones here, not all; method: immunoSEQ multiplex PCR. The sample carries 99,000 or so clones, 75% to 85% recorded once. What was sequenced was PBMCs. The receptor source for this set is a man aged 18 to 30 in good health and CMV-seronegative. CDR3s leave out the opening cysteine and the closing phenylalanine or tryptophan. Fields, in order: clone size, V gene, J gene, CDR3 protein. The size of a clone is reported for some rows only, either as once, few or many, or as a class for expanded clones.

NA	TRBV11-2	TRBJ1-5	ASSQTGTANQPQH
NA	TRBV28	TRBJ1-5	ASSSPGYNQPQH
NA	TRBV5-5	TRBJ1-1	ASTPRQVNTEAF
NA	TRBV27	TRBJ1-1	ASRRQGTMNTEAF
NA	TRBV9	TRBJ2-7	ASSVDPGSTYEQY
NA	TRBV6-5	TRBJ1-2	ASSSNSGANYGYT
NA	TRBV4-1	TRBJ2-5	ASSQAHQETQY
NA	TRBV18	TRBJ2-7	ASSPPNARRLPYEQY
NA	TRBV12-5	TRBJ2-7	ASGLDRTGSERKDPYEQY
few	TRBV6-1	TRBJ2-7	ASTRGGVGEQY
NA	TRBV5-1	TRBJ1-5	ASSLDPVAEPQH
NA	TRBV6-1	TRBJ1-5	ASSGRRGADQPQH
NA	TRBV4-2	TRBJ1-2	ASSQEEGKDYGYT
NA	TRBV29-1	TRBJ2-2	SVDFLTGELF
NA	TRBV5-6	TRBJ2-3	ASLGGRGRLSTDTQY
NA	TRBV27	TRBJ1-1	ASSLGQGLNTEAF
once	TRBV6-5	TRBJ2-5	AISVGLQETQY
NA	TRBV7-3	TRBJ1-1	ASSLTLQMVTEAF
NA	TRBV15	TRBJ1-5	ATSRSPQEPQH
NA	TRBV7-9	TRBJ1-1	ASSSLGQGNTEAF
few	TRBV7-3	TRBJ2-7	ASSLYLAGDYEQY
few	TRBV6-5	TRBJ2-7	ASRGADSYEQY
NA	TRBV27	TRBJ2-1	ASSLRLAGSNYNEQF
once	TRBV29-1	TRBJ2-3	SVEGGQGAGTDTQY
NA	TRBV6-5	TRBJ2-7	ASSYRGPSVAYEQY
NA	TRBV5-6	TRBJ1-2	ASSMISTVGHGYT
NA	TRBV13	TRBJ1-3	ASSRYRRAKESGNTIY
NA	TRBV6-1	TRBJ2-7	ASSLTSGYEQY
NA	TRBV6-6	TRBJ2-7	ASRRGQNSYEQY
NA	TRBV27	TRBJ2-2	ASRYSTDRVLSGELF
NA	TRBV19	TRBJ2-1	ASRTASYNEQF
NA	TRBV27	TRBJ1-1	ASSNDRGTEAF
NA	TRBV7-2	TRBJ1-4	ASSPPTGGVEEKLF
NA	TRBV30	TRBJ2-7	AWSLAGAGEQY
NA	TRBV18	TRBJ1-2	ASSPPGQGTGYT
NA	TRBV7-8	TRBJ2-7	ASRDRGLYEQY
once	TRBV6-5	TRBJ2-3	ASSTGTSGPDTQY
NA	TRBV14	TRBJ1-1	ASSQDAVGWGLAEAF
NA	TRBV10-3	TRBJ2-5	AISEPGLAETQY
once	TRBV7-2	TRBJ2-1	ASSLVGGEREQF
NA	TRBV7-2	TRBJ2-7	ASSLAGTSKYEQY
NA	TRBV10-2	TRBJ2-7	ASSGTPYEQY
once	TRBV7-2	TRBJ2-7	ASSLAAQAGEQY
NA	TRBV6-6	TRBJ2-7	ASSLGRDEQY
NA	TRBV4-1	TRBJ2-7	ASSQNDLMIYYEQY
NA	TRBV10-3	TRBJ1-1	AIRETGADEAF
NA	TRBV18	TRBJ1-4	ASSGTGSTNEKLF
once	TRBV2	TRBJ2-7	ASSTGTTYEQY
NA	TRBV19	TRBJ2-1	ASSIDGTSGTYNEQF
NA	TRBV7-2	TRBJ1-6	ASSLPGNSPLH
NA	TRBV6-5	TRBJ2-5	ASSEGGTRAQY
NA	TRBV7-2	TRBJ1-5	ASSLTDQPQH
NA	TRBV7-2	TRBJ1-5	ASSSTGVSNQPQH
NA	TRBV15	TRBJ2-5	ATSRTTGNGETQY
NA	TRBV19	TRBJ1-1	ASTTTGNTEAF